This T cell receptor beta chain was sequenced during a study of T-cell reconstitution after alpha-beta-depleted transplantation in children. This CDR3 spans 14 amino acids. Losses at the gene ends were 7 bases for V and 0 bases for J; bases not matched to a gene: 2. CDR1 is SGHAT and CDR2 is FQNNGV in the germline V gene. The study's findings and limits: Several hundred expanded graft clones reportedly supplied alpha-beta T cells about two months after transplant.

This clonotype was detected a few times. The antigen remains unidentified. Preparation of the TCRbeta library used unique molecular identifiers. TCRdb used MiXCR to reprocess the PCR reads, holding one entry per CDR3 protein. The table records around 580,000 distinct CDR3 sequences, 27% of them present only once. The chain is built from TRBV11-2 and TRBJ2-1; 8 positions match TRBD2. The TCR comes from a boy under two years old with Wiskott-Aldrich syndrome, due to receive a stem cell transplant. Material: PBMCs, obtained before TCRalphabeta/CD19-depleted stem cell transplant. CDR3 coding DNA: TGTGCCAGCAACCTAGCGGGCTCCTACAATGAGCAGTTCTTC. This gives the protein CASNLAGSYNEQFF.